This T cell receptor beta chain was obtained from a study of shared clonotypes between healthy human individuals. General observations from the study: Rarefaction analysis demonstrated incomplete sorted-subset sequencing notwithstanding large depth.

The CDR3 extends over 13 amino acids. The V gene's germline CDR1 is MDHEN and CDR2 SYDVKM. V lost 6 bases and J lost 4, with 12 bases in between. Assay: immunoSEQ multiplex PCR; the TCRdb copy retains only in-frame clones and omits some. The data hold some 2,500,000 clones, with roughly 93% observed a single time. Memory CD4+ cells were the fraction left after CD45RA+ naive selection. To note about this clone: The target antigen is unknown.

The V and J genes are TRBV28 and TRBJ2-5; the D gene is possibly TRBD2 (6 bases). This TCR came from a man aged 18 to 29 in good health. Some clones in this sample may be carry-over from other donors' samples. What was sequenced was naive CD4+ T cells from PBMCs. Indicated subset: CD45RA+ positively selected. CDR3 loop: CASRIFGGETQYF. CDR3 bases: TGTGCCAGCAGGATTTTCGGGGGAGAGACCCAGTACTTC.